These 30 T cell receptor beta chains share one sample of origin, sequenced in a study of T cells in narcolepsy. Some clones are missing from TCRdb's copy, which holds only in-frame ones; the method was immunoSEQ multiplex PCR. The sample consists of about 27,000 clones, approximately 89% of them appearing once. The sequenced sample was CD45RA- memory CD4+ T cells from PBMCs. These receptors came from a human donor with narcolepsy.

The chain employs TRBV14 and TRBJ2-6; weak D call: TRBD2 (6 bases). The CDR3 contains 16 residues. V was shortened by 1 base and J by 2 bases, with 9 bases between the two germline ends. From germline, CDR1 is SGHDN and CDR2 FVKESK. CDR3 protein: CASSQGGTAGANVLTF. The CDR3 coding sequence is TGTGCCAGCAGCCAAGGCGGGACGGCTGGGGCCAACGTCCTGACTTTC.

CDR3 amino acids: CASSERTEDQPQHF. In nucleotides, the CDR3 is TGTGCCAGCAGTGAACGGACCGAAGATCAGCCCCAGCATTTT. V is TRBV2 and J is TRBJ1-5; no clear D. V was shortened by 2 bases and J by 5 bases, with 10 bases between the two germline ends. Germline loops: CDR1 SNHLY, CDR2 FYNNEI. This CDR3 is 14 amino acids long.

This clone was detected once. This rearrangement joins TRBV5-8 to TRBJ2-5; the D gene is possibly TRBD1 (5 bases). Gene TRBJ2-7 matches the end of the DNA better, so the J call may be wrong. This CDR3 is built from 13 residues. Germline values: CDR1 SGHTS, CDR2 YDEGEE. The CDR3 region is CASSAGHPYEQYF. CDR3 nucleotide sequence: TGTGCCAGCAGCGCCGGACACCCTTACGAGCAGTACTTC.

This clone was detected a few times. The rearrangement joins TRBV7-2 to TRBJ2-1; TRBD2 aligns across 9 bases. The CDR3 totals 15 residues. The ends lost 1 base at V and 5 bases at J; junction bases unmatched: 3. The germline V gene encodes CDR1 SGHTA and CDR2 FQGNSA. In DNA form, the CDR3 reads TGTGCCAGCAGCTTAGGTCTAGCGGGGAACAATGAGCAGTTCTTC. Protein product: CASSLGLAGNNEQFF.

This rearrangement joins TRBV5-1 to TRBJ2-7; 7 nucleotides align to TRBD2. Germline CDR1 reads SGHRS; CDR2 reads YFSETQ. The CDR3 is made up of 14 amino acids. The junction had 4 bases not matched to a gene; V was cut back by 0 bases and J by 4 bases. CDR3 sequence: CASSLGLAEYEQYF. In nucleotides, the CDR3 is TGCGCCAGCAGCTTGGGTCTAGCGGAATACGAGCAGTACTTC.

The genes are TRBV6-5 and TRBJ2-7; D is uncertain. The CDR3 sequence is 12 residues long. Germline assignment: CDR1 MNHEY and CDR2 SVGAGI. V was trimmed by 10 bases and J by 12 bases, leaving 22 bases between them. The CDR3 loop reads CAIPCRLTWPYV. DNA for the CDR3: TGTGCCATCCCCTGTAGACTTACGTGGCCGTACGTC.

This chain uses TRBV27 with TRBJ1-1, with TRBD1 identical over 9 bases. The junction had 9 bases not matched to a gene; V was cut back by 3 bases and J by 1 base. The length of the CDR3 is 17 residues. Germline V CDR1 and CDR2: MNHEY, SMNVEV (reference sequence). This CDR3 is CASSFGTGTNQNTEAFF. Written as DNA, the CDR3 is TGTGCCAGCAGTTTCGGGACAGGGACCAACCAGAACACTGAAGCTTTCTTT.

The DNA of the CDR3 is TGTGCCATCAGTCCCGGACTAGCGGGGGCCTACAATGAGCAGTTCTTC. As protein: CAISPGLAGAYNEQFF. J is TRBJ2-1 and V is TRBV10-3; 13 nucleotides agree with TRBD2. CDR1 ENHRY and CDR2 SYGVKD come from the germline V gene. This CDR3 has 16 residues. V was clipped by 5 bases and J by 2 bases; unmatched bases: 3.

The chain joins TRBV6-5 to TRBJ1-3; D is perhaps TRBD1 (5 bases). V lost 4 bases to trimming and J lost 7 bases, with 11 bases between them. CDR3 size: 13 residues. The germline V gene has CDR1 MNHEY and CDR2 SVGAGI. CDR3 sequence (DNA): TGTGCCAGCAGTTTAGACAGTTTGAACACCATATATTTT. Its translation is CASSLDSLNTIYF.

This clone was seen once. The V call is TRBV11-2, the J call TRBJ2-2, with D maybe TRBD1 (5 bases). The V gene's germline CDR1 is SGHAT and CDR2 FQNNGV. Trimming removed 5 bases at V and 5 bases at J, with 18 bases between. The CDR3 contains 16 residues. CDR3 bases: TGTGCCAGCAGCCCTCGCGCAGGGTTTGATACCGGGGAGCTGTTTTTT. It specifies CASSPRAGFDTGELFF.

This clone was counted only a few times. The CDR3 DNA is TGTGCCAGCAGCTCAAACCCCCGCCGTTCAGGGGCAGATACGCAGTATTTT. It encodes CASSSNPRRSGADTQYF. The chain has TRBV5-6 and TRBJ2-3; weak D call: TRBD1 (6 bases). The CDR3 sequence is 17 residues long. Looked up from germline, CDR1 is SGHDT and CDR2 is YYEEEE. Trimming removed 3 bases from V and 4 bases from J, with 21 bases in between.

This clone came up a few times. Written as DNA, the CDR3 is TGTGCCAGCAGTTTATCCAGGACAGGGCATGGCTACACCTTC. It translates to CASSLSRTGHGYTF. V gene TRBV27 combines with J gene TRBJ1-2, with 8 nucleotides matching TRBD1. The CDR3 covers 14 residues. Unmatched junction bases numbered 3, after V lost 0 bases and J lost 6 bases. Germline V gene lookup returns CDR1 MNHEY and CDR2 SMNVEV (reference sequence).

The chain combines TRBV28 with TRBJ2-5; a possible D gene is TRBD1 (6 bases). V was trimmed by 5 bases and J by 5 bases, leaving 15 bases between them. The CDR3 totals 14 residues. Germline V gene sequence: CDR1 MDHEN, CDR2 SYDVKM. CDR3 loop: CASSLLQGGETQYF. CDR3 nucleotides: TGTGCCAGCAGTCTTTTACAGGGCGGGGAGACCCAGTACTTC.

The rearrangement uses TRBV5-1 and TRBJ2-5, with D possibly TRBD2 on 6 matching bases. There are 14 residues in the CDR3. Trimming pared 6 bases from V and 2 bases from J, leaving 14 bases between. CDR1 and CDR2 (germline): SGHRS, YFSETQ. This CDR3 is CASTDGGKQETQYF. CDR3 coding DNA: TGCGCCAGCACAGACGGGGGTAAGCAAGAGACCCAGTACTTC.

The chain couples TRBV6-5 to TRBJ1-2; D might be TRBD1 (5 bases). The CDR3 runs to 14 residues. The V and J ends lost 4 bases and 8 bases respectively, with 17 bases between them. In germline, CDR1 is MNHEY, CDR2 SVGAGI. The CDR3 loop is CASSSAGGSGGYTF. The CDR3 DNA reads as TGTGCCAGCAGTTCGGCTGGGGGATCTGGGGGCTACACCTTC.

The rearrangement links TRBV7-9 to TRBJ2-7; 9 bases agree with TRBD2. The germline gives CDR1 SEHNR, CDR2 FQNEAQ (reference sequence). V shed 1 base, J shed 2 bases, and the junction held 0 bases outside the gene matches. The CDR3 is made up of 14 amino acids. This chain's CDR3 is CASSLVAGAYEQYF. Written as DNA, the CDR3 is TGTGCCAGCAGCTTAGTAGCGGGGGCCTACGAGCAGTACTTC.

This clone occurred once. J is TRBJ1-3 and V is TRBV2; TRBD1 is a possible D gene (6 bases). Germline V gene data show CDR1 as SNHLY and CDR2 as FYNNEI. This CDR3 region has 15 residues. The V and J ends lost 4 bases and 0 bases respectively, with 10 bases between them. The CDR3: CASSVTGLSGNTIYF. The DNA for the CDR3 is TGTGCCAGCAGTGTGACAGGCCTCTCTGGAAACACCATATATTTT.

The chain carries TRBV5-8 and TRBJ2-7; tentatively, D is TRBD2 (6 bases). Trimming pared 3 bases from V and 6 bases from J, leaving 22 bases between. Per germline, CDR1 SGHTS and CDR2 YDEGEE. This CDR3 is built from 16 residues. This CDR3 reads CASSSSDSLGAGEQYV. CDR3 nucleotides: TGTGCCAGCAGCTCCTCTGACTCCCTGGGAGCGGGCGAGCAGTACGTC.

The DNA for the CDR3 is TGTGCCAGCCAAGTAGTCTTCTGGAACACCGGGGAGCTGTTTTTT. Translation gives CASQVVFWNTGELFF. The rearrangement uses TRBV11-2 and TRBJ2-2, with no clear D. Germline V gives CDR1 SGHAT, CDR2 FQNNGV. V dropped 8 bases and J dropped 1 base, with 14 bases sitting between them. This CDR3 comprises 15 residues.

V and J are TRBV28 and TRBJ1-2; TRBD1 matches at 8 bases. With 3 bases clipped from V and 6 bases from J, the junction kept 9 bases outside the gene matches. The germline V gene encodes CDR1 MDHEN and CDR2 SYDVKM. CDR3 size: 15 residues. CDR3 residues: CASSFLGQAVDGYTF. CDR3 sequence (DNA): TGTGCCAGCAGTTTTCTGGGACAGGCGGTCGATGGCTACACCTTC.

Written as DNA, the CDR3 is TGTGCCAGCAGCTACCCCCACACAGATACGCAGTATTTT. Its protein is CASSYPHTDTQYF. The chain couples TRBV5-4 to TRBJ2-3; no definite D call. The CDR3 contains 13 residues. The V gene's germline CDR1 is SGHNT and CDR2 YYREEE (reference sequence). V shed 3 bases and J shed 2 bases, with 7 bases lying between them.

The chain uses TRBV19 and TRBJ2-1; D is uncertain. This CDR3 region has 14 residues. CDR1 and CDR2 (germline): LNHDA, SQIVND (reference sequence). Trimming removed 5 bases at V and 5 bases at J, with 13 bases between. CDR3 sequence (DNA): TGTGCCAGTAGTGAGCGCGTTTCCGACAATGAGCAGTTCTTC. It yields the protein CASSERVSDNEQFF.

The chain employs TRBV6-1 and TRBJ1-4; D may be TRBD1 (5 bases). Germline V gives CDR1 MNHNS, CDR2 SASEGT. The V end lost 4 bases, the J end lost 0 bases, and 12 bases lay between the germline ends. There are 16 residues in the CDR3. In DNA, the CDR3 is TGTGCCAGCAGTGGCACAGGTGTTGCAACTAATGAAAAACTGTTTTTT. This translates into CASSGTGVATNEKLFF.

This clone came up a few times. A read error may produce the germline difference seen at one junction end. The chain combines TRBV7-8 with TRBJ1-1, with TRBD1 as a possible D gene (5 bases). The CDR3 is 13 residues long. CDR1 SGHVS and CDR2 FQNEAQ come from the germline V gene. The CDR3 spells CASSLGLGEEAFF. The CDR3, as DNA: TGTGCCAGCAGTTTAGGATTGGGGGAGGAAGCTTTCTTT.

The V call is TRBV5-6, the J call TRBJ2-7; D may be TRBD2 (7 bases). From germline, CDR1 is SGHDT and CDR2 YYEEEE. This CDR3 region has 14 residues. V was cut by 0 bases and J by 6 bases, with 13 bases left in between. The CDR3 reads CASSLGLARGEQYV. CDR3 sequence (DNA): TGTGCCAGCAGCTTGGGACTAGCCAGGGGCGAGCAGTACGTC.

The chain couples TRBV7-2 to TRBJ1-2, with 9 bases matching TRBD1. The CDR3 has 15 amino acids. J gave up 3 bases and V 5 bases, and 7 bases lay outside the gene matches. The germline V gene has CDR1 SGHTA and CDR2 FQGNSA. The CDR3 loop reads CASSPGQGPHYGYTF. In DNA form, the CDR3 reads TGTGCCAGCAGCCCCGGACAGGGGCCCCACTATGGCTACACCTTC.

In DNA, the CDR3 is TGTGCCAGCTCACCATGGGATAGCAATCAGCCCCAGCATTTT. This gives the protein CASSPWDSNQPQHF. V gene TRBV18 combines with J gene TRBJ1-5; D is unclear. Trimming took 2 bases from V and 0 from J, leaving 5 bases between them. The germline V gene encodes CDR1 KGHSH and CDR2 LQKENI. The CDR3 extends over 14 amino acids.

The rearrangement joins TRBV6-6 to TRBJ1-1; D uncertain. The V end lost 5 bases, the J end lost 2 bases, and 12 bases lay between the germline ends. From germline, CDR1 is MNHNY and CDR2 SVGAGI (reference sequence). The CDR3 length is 14 residues. The DNA of the CDR3 is TGTGCCAGCAGTAAAGCCACAGCCAACACTGAAGCTTTCTTT. As protein: CASSKATANTEAFF.

This chain connects TRBV6-1 to TRBJ1-5; the D gene is possibly TRBD1 (5 bases). CDR3 length: 13 amino acids. Trimming removed 6 bases at V and 7 bases at J, with 13 bases between. Germline V lookup: CDR1 MNHNS, CDR2 SASEGT. The CDR3 loop is CASRAWGRQPQHF. The CDR3 nucleotides read TGTGCCAGCAGGGCCTGGGGGAGACAGCCCCAGCATTTT.

The chain has TRBV5-1 and TRBJ1-2; no definite D call. The germline V gene encodes CDR1 SGHRS and CDR2 YFSETQ. This CDR3 comprises 14 residues. V gave up 7 bases and J gave up 1 base, with 14 bases separating them. Here the CDR3 reads CASSPDGVNYGYTF. The CDR3 coding sequence is TGCGCCAGCTCCCCGGACGGGGTTAACTATGGCTACACCTTC. The full variable domain, in which reference TRBV5-1 and TRBJ1-2 provide the parts outside the CDR3, is KAGVTQTPRYLIKTRGQQVTLSCSPISGHRSVSWYQQTPGQGLQFLFEYFSETQRNKGNFPGRFSGRQFSNSRSEMNVSTLELGDSALYLCASSPDGVNYGYTFGSGTRLTVV.